This T cell receptor (beta chain) originates from a study of T cell changes during pregnancy in multiple sclerosis. Measured with immunoSEQ multiplex PCR; TCRdb has only the in-frame clones, and not every one. The top ten clones hold about 1.2% of a sample with 20,000 to 25,000 clones, approximately 86% of them seen once. The V and J ends lost 4 bases and 2 bases, in that order; junction bases with no gene match: 2. Germline values: CDR1 LNHNV, CDR2 YYDKDF (reference sequence). The CDR3 has 14 amino acids. The sequence was collected from a female donor in good health, enrolled as a control in a pregnancy study. V is TRBV15 and J is TRBJ2-1; 7 bases fit TRBD1. Sample: CD4+ T cells from peripheral blood mononuclear cells, taken in the first trimester of pregnancy. This CDR3 is CATSTGTAYNEQFF. The DNA of the CDR3 is TGTGCCACCAGCACGGGGACAGCCTACAATGAGCAGTTCTTC.